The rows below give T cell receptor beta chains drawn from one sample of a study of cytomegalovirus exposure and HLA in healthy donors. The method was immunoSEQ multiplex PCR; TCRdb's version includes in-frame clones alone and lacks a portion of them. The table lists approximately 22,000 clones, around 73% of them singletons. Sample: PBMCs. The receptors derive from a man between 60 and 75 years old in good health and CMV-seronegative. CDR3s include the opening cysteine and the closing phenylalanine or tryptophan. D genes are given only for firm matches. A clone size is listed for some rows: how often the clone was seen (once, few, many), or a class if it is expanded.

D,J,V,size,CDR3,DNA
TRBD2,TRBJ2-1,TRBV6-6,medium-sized,CASSSGGNHNEQFF,TGTGCCAGCAGTTCGGGAGGGAACCACAATGAGCAGTTCTTC
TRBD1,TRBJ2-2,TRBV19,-,CASSLQGSGELFF,TGTGCCAGTAGTTTACAGGGGTCCGGGGAGCTGTTTTTT
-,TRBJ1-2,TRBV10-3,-,CAISDTTGANYGYTF,TGTGCCATCAGTGACACGACAGGAGCTAACTATGGCTACACCTTC
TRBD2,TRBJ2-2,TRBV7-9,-,CASSYGLEGTGELFF,TGTGCCAGCAGCTATGGACTAGAGGGGACCGGGGAGCTGTTTTTT
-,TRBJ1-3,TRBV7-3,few,CASSFGQGNTIYF,TGTGCCAGCAGCTTTGGACAGGGAAACACCATATATTTT
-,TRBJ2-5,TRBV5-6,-,CASKSRGIATQYF,TGTGCCAGCAAGAGTAGGGGTATTGCGACCCAGTACTTC
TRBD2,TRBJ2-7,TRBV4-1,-,CASSQVGSGAMEQYF,TGCGCCAGCAGCCAAGTTGGTAGCGGGGCGATGGAGCAGTACTTC
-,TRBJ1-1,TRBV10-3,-,CSISDDARGNTEAFF,TGTTCCATCAGTGATGACGCGCGAGGGAACACTGAAGCTTTCTTT
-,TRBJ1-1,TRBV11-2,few,CASSLASGNTEAFF,TGTGCCAGCAGCTTAGCGTCGGGAAACACTGAAGCTTTCTTT
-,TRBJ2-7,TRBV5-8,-,CSSSWRGGLNYEQYF,TGTTCCAGCAGCTGGCGTGGGGGACTTAACTACGAGCAGTACTTC
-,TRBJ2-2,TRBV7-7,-,CASSLSRTGELFF,TGTGCTAGCAGCTTATCTCGCACCGGGGAGCTGTTTTTT
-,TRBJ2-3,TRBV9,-,CASSARDFGTDTQYF,TGTGCCAGCAGCGCCCGGGACTTCGGCACAGATACGCAGTATTTT
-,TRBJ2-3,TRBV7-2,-,CASRRGKDTQYF,TGTGCCAGCAGGAGGGGGAAAGATACGCAGTATTTT
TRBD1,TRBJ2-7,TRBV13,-,CASSSTGGRYEQYF,TGTGCCAGCAGCTCCACAGGGGGCCGCTACGAGCAGTACTTC
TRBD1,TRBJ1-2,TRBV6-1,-,CASSETSTGKENGYPF,TGTGCCAGCAGTGAAACATCGACAGGGAAAGAGAATGGCTACCCCTTC
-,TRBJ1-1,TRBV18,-,CASSSGMNTEAFF,TGTGCCAGCTCATCAGGAATGAACACTGAAGCTTTCTTT
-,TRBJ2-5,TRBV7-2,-,CASSLWGGAEETQYF,TGTGCCAGCAGCTTATGGGGGGGGGCCGAAGAGACCCAGTACTTC
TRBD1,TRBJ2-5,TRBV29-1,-,CSVVAEGQGLGEQYF,TGCAGCGTTGTTGCGGAAGGACAGGGCTTGGGGGAGCAGTACTTC
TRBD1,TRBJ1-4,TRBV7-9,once,CPSRPTGSVGEKLFF,TGTCCCAGCAGACCGACAGGGAGTGTCGGTGAAAAACTGTTTTTT
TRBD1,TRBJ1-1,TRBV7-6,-,CASSLEVGTGPVGAFF,TGTGCCAGCAGCTTAGAGGTAGGGACAGGGCCCGTTGGAGCTTTCTTT
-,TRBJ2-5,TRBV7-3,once,CASSPLGGVNSAGTQYF,TGTGCCAGCAGCCCCCTAGGGGGGGTCAACTCGGCGGGGACCCAGTACTTC
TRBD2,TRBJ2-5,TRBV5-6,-,CASSFQGGETQYF,TGTGCCAGCAGCTTCCAGGGAGGGGAGACCCAGTACTTC
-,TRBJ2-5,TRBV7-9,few,CASSSRGTSDQETQYF,TGTGCCAGCAGCTCCCGAGGGACATCCGACCAAGAGACCCAGTACTTC
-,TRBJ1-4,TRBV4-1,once,CASSSPKSPGGEKLFF,TGCGCCAGCAGCTCACCTAAGTCCCCGGGAGGTGAAAAACTGTTTTTT
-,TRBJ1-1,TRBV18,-,CASSPYSGNTEAFF,TGTGCCAGCTCACCGTACTCGGGAAACACTGAAGCTTTCTTT
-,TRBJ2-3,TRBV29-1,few,CSVERRGGTDTQYF,TGCAGCGTTGAACGCCGGGGAGGCACAGATACGCAGTATTTT
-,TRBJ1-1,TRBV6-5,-,CASSYDTLAEAFF,TGTGCCAGCAGTTACGATACGTTAGCTGAAGCTTTCTTT
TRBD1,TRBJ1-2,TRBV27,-,CASSSRDRGNYGYTF,TGTGCCAGCAGTTCCCGGGACAGGGGGAACTATGGCTACACCTTC
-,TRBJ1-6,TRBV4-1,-,CASSQSSNYNSPLHF,TGCGCCAGCAGCCAGTCTAGCAATTATAATTCACCCCTCCACTTT
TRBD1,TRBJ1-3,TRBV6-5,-,CASKQGAAGNTIYF,TGTGCCAGCAAACAGGGGGCGGCTGGAAACACCATATATTTT
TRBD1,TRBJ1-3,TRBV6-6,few,CASGTYPGQGKITIYF,TGTGCCAGTGGGACCTATCCGGGACAGGGTAAAATCACCATATATTTT
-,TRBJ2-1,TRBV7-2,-,CASSLGLQGYRNEQFF,TGTGCCAGCAGCTTAGGCCTGCAGGGGTATAGGAATGAGCAGTTCTTC
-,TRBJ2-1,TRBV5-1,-,CASSWTGTSGRGEQFF,TGCGCCAGCAGCTGGACGGGTACCAGCGGACGGGGAGAGCAGTTCTTC
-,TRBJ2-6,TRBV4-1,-,CASSRSSRLAGANVLTF,TGCGCCAGCAGCCGGTCCTCGAGGTTGGCCGGGGCCAACGTCCTGACTTTC
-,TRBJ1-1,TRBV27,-,CASSLSRLTAAEAFF,TGTGCCAGCAGTTTATCGAGGCTCACAGCGGCTGAAGCTTTCTTT
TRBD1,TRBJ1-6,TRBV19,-,CASSIDPGTANSPLHF,TGTGCCAGTAGTATAGATCCAGGGACAGCGAATTCACCCCTCCACTTT
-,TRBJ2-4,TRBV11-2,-,CASRSVQGRNIQYF,TGTGCCAGCAGGTCCGTACAGGGTCGGAACATTCAGTACTTC
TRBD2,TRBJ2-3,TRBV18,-,CASSPSLAGVHTDTQYF,TGTGCCAGCTCACCCTCCTTGGCGGGAGTTCACACAGATACGCAGTATTTT
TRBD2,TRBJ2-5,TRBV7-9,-,CASSLPAGGPVQETQYF,TGTGCCAGCAGCTTACCCGCGGGAGGGCCAGTTCAAGAGACCCAGTACTTC
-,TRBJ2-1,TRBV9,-,CASSVAPSEGEQFF,TGTGCCAGCAGCGTAGCTCCTAGTGAGGGTGAGCAGTTCTTC
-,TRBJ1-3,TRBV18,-,CASSTSRGASGNTIYF,TGTGCCAGCTCGACCAGTAGGGGCGCATCTGGAAACACCATATATTTT
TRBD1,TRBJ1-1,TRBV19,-,CASSPRTGGFAEAFF,TGTGCCAGTAGTCCGAGGACAGGGGGCTTCGCTGAAGCTTTCTTT
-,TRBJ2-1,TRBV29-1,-,CSVVGASSEQFF,TGCAGCGTTGTCGGTGCGTCAAGTGAGCAGTTCTTC
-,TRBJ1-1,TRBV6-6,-,CASARSSTEAFF,TGTGCCAGTGCCAGGTCGAGTACTGAAGCTTTCTTT
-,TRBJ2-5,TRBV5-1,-,CASSLAKVQGQETQYF,TGCGCCAGCAGCTTGGCTAAAGTGCAGGGACAAGAGACCCAGTACTTC
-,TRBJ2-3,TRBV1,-,CTSSQAGGPLRLDTQYF,TGCACCAGCAGCCAAGCGGGGGGGCCTTTAAGGCTAGATACGCAGTATTTT
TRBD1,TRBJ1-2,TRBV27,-,CASSPYRQGALSNYGYTF,TGTGCCAGCAGTCCTTACAGACAGGGGGCCCTTTCTAACTATGGCTACACCTTC
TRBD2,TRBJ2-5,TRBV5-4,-,CASSLSGGQETQYF,TGTGCCAGCAGCTTATCGGGGGGCCAAGAGACCCAGTACTTC
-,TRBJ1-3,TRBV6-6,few,CASSSRGVSGNTIYF,TGTGCCAGCAGTTCCAGGGGCGTCAGTGGAAACACCATATATTTT
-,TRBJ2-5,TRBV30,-,CAWSETRVGTQYF,TGTGCCTGGAGTGAGACTAGGGTAGGGACCCAGTACTTC
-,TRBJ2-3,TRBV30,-,CAWSVLERADTQYF,TGTGCCTGGAGTGTTCTAGAGCGGGCAGATACGCAGTATTTT
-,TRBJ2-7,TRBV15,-,CATSRRARREWNVHYEQYF,TGTGCCACCAGCAGAAGGGCGAGGCGGGAATGGAATGTCCACTACGAGCAGTACTTC
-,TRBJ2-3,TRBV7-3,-,CASSFTGLNTDTQYF,TGTGCCAGCAGCTTCACCGGACTTAACACAGATACGCAGTATTTT
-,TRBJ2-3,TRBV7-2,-,CASSVGSRTDTQYF,TGTGCCAGCAGCGTGGGCTCGCGCACAGATACGCAGTATTTT